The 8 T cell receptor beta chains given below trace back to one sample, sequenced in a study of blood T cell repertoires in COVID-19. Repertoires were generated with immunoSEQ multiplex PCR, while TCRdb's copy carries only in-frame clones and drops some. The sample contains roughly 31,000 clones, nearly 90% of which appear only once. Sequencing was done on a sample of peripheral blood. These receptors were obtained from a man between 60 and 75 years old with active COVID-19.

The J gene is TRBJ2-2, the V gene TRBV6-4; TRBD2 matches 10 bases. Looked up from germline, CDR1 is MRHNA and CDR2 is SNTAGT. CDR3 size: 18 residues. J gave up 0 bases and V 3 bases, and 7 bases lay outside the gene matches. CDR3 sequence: CASSDGLAGAANTGELFF. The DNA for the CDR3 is TGTGCCAGCAGTGATGGGCTAGCGGGGGCCGCGAACACCGGGGAGCTGTTTTTT.

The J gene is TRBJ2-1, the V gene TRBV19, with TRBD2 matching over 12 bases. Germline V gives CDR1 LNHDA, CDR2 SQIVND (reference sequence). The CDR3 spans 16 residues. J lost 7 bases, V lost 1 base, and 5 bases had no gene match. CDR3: CASSIASGGAGNEQFF. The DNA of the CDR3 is TGTGCCAGTAGTATAGCTAGCGGGGGGGCCGGAAATGAGCAGTTCTTC.

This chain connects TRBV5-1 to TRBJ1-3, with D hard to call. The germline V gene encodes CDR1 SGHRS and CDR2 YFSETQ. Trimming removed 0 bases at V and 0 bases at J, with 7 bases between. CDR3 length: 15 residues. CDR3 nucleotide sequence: TGCGCCAGCAGCTTGGCGGGAAACTCTGGAAACACCATATATTTT. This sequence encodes CASSLAGNSGNTIYF.

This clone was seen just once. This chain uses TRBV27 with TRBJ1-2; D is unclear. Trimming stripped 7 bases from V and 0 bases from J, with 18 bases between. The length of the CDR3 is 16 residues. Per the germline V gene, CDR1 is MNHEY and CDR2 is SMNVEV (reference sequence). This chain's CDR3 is CASTGGLGRANYGYTF. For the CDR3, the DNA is TGTGCCAGCACCGGAGGCCTCGGGAGGGCTAACTATGGCTACACCTTC.

CDR3 coding DNA: TGTGCCAGCAGCCCAGGTTTTGCCTACGAGCAGTACTTC. Protein sequence: CASSPGFAYEQYF. The chain links TRBV11-2 to TRBJ2-7; no clear D gene. Germline V lookup: CDR1 SGHAT, CDR2 FQNNGV. The V end lost 5 bases, the J end lost 2 bases, and 10 bases lay between the germline ends. The CDR3 is 13 amino acids.

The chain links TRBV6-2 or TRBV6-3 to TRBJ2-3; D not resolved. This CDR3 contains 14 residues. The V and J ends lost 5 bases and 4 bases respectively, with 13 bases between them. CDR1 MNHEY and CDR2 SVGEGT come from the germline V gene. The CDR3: CASSELPRSDTQYF. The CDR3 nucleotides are TGTGCCAGCAGTGAGTTGCCGAGGTCAGATACGCAGTATTTT.

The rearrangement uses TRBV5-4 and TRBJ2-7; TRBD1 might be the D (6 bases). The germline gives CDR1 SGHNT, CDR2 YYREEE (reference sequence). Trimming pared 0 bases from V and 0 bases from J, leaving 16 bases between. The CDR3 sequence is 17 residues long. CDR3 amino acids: CASSLVVFPDSSYEQYF. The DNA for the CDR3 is TGTGCCAGCAGCTTGGTAGTTTTCCCGGACAGCTCCTACGAGCAGTACTTC.

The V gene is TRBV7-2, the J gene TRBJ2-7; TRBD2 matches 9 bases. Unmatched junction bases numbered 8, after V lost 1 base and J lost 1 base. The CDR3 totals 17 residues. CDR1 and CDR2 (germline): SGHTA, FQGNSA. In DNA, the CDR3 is TGTGCCAGCAGCTTAGAGTCCAGCGGGGGGACTTCCTACGAGCAGTACTTC. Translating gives CASSLESSGGTSYEQYF.